This TCR beta chain appears in the sequencing data of a study of Graves' ophthalmopathy and Graves' hyperthyroidism. For the study at large: Peripheral blood was gathered at the point of initial diagnosis, before any treatment started. Points from the study as a whole: Most expanded thyroid clonotypes above 0.001 frequency also appeared in blood.

This clonotype came up many times. Its antigen is not identified. Transcripts of RNA were the source for amplifying TCR beta CDR3 regions. An initial RT-PCR round employing HTBI primers preceded a second-round multiplex PCR. TCRdb re-analysed the multiplex PCR reads in MiXCR, keeping a single row per CDR3 protein. The table lists hundreds of thousands of distinct CDR3 sequences, around 21% of them singletons. No donor had other autoimmune disease, uncontrolled infection, pregnancy or lactation. The sample consisted of peripheral blood. The TCR was taken from a woman under 30 with stable Graves' hyperthyroidism.

The CDR3 nucleotides read TGTGCCAGCAATGCCGGACAGGGAAGGAATCAGCCCCAGCATTTT. It specifies CASNAGQGRNQPQHF. The V call is TRBV12-3 or TRBV12-4, the J call TRBJ1-5; 8 bases fit TRBD1. The J segment lost 4 bases and the V segment lost 7 bases, leaving 9 bases of the junction unmatched. The CDR3 loop spans 15 amino acids.